This TCR beta chain was identified during a study of blood T cell repertoires in COVID-19 (dated by TCRdb to 2020 to 2022). With respect to the entire study: Samples from collaborators originated in the United States, Italy and Spain and spanned both the acute and convalescent phases of COVID-19. The repertoires were released in a freely available public database intended as a resource for research on the immune response to SARS-CoV-2. The dataset comprised deeply sampled blood TCRbeta repertoires from subjects exposed to, actively infected with, or recovered from COVID-19. The prospective study material was composed of cDNA or gDNA derived from T cells, B-cell-depleted T cells, or PBMCs. A de-identified subject ID, COVID-19 status, age in years and sex were almost always included in the sample metadata. The samples were drawn from the first 160 participants of the ongoing ImmuneRACE study and from more than 1,000 subjects provided by 6 global collaborators. Where available, HLA class I and class II types were obtained from metadata supplied by the sample provider rather than from assay-based typing. The full study reports these points: How much clinical and demographic metadata was included differed by source and by participant, and the metadata was provided uncurated.

TCRbeta CDR3 regions were amplified from genomic DNA by means of the immunoSEQ Assay, a bias-controlled multiplex PCR. Per the original workflow: The number of nucleated cells in each sample was estimated by amplification of reference gene primers within the assay. Sequence reads were collapsed and filtered to measure the absolute abundance of every unique TCRbeta CDR3 rearrangement. Productive Simpson clonality was computed per sample as the square root of Simpson's diversity index over productive rearrangements. TCRdb holds this immuneACCESS table with in-frame rearrangements only. Some clones are missing; in checked studies, unresolved V genes explain under half, and the rest has no known cause. V and J calls and clone size are copied from that table; D and trimming were computed from the DNA. This sample holds more than 250,000 clones; approximately 85% were observed only once. Together, the top ten hold around 0.7% of the sample.

Collaborating institutions collected whole blood in K2EDTA tubes following their own protocols. Collaborator samples were shipped for TCRbeta analysis as frozen whole blood, isolated PBMCs, or DNA extracted from either sample type. As to this clone: It lacks a known antigen. Base qualities are not recorded, but no much larger clone differs from it by a single base.

The CDR3 runs 15 amino acids, cysteine and phenylalanine included. Only the CDR3 DNA stays, 45 bases, in frame from base 1. From the germline V gene, CDR1 is MNHEY and CDR2 is SVGEGT. Compared with germline, V lacks 6 bases and J lacks 6 bases; bases without a gene match: 7. The receptor chain draws on TRBV6-2 or TRBV6-3 and TRBJ2-1, with TRBD2 matching 11 junction bases. The sequence derives from a human donor in a cohort sampled during active COVID-19. Sequenced material: peripheral blood. The CDR3 corresponds to CASSPGLAGGNEQFF. The DNA sequence is as follows: TGTGCCAGCAGCCCCGGACTAGCGGGCGGCAATGAGCAGTTCTTC.